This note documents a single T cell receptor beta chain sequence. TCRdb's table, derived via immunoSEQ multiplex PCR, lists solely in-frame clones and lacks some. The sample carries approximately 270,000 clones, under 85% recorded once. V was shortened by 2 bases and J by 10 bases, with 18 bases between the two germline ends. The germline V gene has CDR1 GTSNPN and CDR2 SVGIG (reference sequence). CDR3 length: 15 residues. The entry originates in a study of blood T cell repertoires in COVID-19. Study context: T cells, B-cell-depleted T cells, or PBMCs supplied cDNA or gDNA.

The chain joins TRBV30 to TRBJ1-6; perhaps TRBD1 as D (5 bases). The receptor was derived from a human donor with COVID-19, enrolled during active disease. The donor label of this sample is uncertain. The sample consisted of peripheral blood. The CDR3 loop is CAWSIPPGQQSPLHF. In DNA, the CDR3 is TGTGCCTGGAGTATCCCCCCCGGACAACAGTCACCCCTCCACTTT.